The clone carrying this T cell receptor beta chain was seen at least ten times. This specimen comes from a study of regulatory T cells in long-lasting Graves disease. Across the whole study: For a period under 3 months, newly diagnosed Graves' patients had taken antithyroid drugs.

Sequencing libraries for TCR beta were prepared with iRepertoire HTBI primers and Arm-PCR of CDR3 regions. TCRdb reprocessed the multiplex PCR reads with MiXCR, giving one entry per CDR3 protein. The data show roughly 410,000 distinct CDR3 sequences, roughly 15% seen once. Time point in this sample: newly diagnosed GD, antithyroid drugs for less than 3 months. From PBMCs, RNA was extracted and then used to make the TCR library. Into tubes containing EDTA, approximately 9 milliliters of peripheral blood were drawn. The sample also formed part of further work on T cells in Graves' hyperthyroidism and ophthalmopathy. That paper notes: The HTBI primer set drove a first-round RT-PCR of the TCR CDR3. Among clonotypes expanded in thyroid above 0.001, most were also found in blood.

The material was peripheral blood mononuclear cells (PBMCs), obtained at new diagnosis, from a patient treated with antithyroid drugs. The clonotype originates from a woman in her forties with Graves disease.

CDR3: CASSPQTGEAGNTIYF. CDR3 coding DNA: TGTGCCAGTAGTCCTCAGACAGGGGAGGCTGGAAACACCATATATTTT. The chain carries TRBV19 and TRBJ1-3; 8 positions agree with TRBD1. This CDR3 spans 16 amino acids. The junction had 8 bases not matched to a gene; V was cut back by 5 bases and J by 2 bases. The germline V gene encodes CDR1 LNHDA and CDR2 SQIVND (reference sequence). The full variable domain, with the rest looked up from reference TRBV19 and TRBJ1-3, is DGGITQSPKYLFRKEGQNVTLSCEQNLNHDAMYWYRQDPGQGLRLIYYSQIVNDFQKGDIAEGYSVSREKKESFPLTVTSAQKNPTAFYLCASSPQTGEAGNTIYFGEGSWLTVV.